This is a list of T cell receptor beta chains from one sample in a study of T cell responses to AZD1222 COVID-19 vaccine. TCRdb keeps only in-frame clones here, not all; method: immunoSEQ multiplex PCR. This table has tens of thousands of clones, roughly 88% appearing once. The sequencing used peripheral blood, collected 28 days after the second AZD1222 dose. Receptors originate from an adult who received the AZD1222 COVID-19 vaccine. CDR3s include the opening cysteine and the closing phenylalanine or tryptophan. Each record gives: clone size, J gene, V gene, D gene, CDR3 protein, CDR3 DNA. A D gene is named only where the DNA matches it firmly. Size tells how often a clone was seen (once, few, many) or the class of an expanded clone, and some rows leave it out.

>NA|TRBJ2-3|TRBV3-1/TRBV3-2|TRBD2
CASSLRLAGATDTQYF
TGTGCCAGCAGCCTCCGACTAGCGGGAGCCACAGATACGCAGTATTTT
>NA|TRBJ1-6|TRBV28|NA
CASRLGVSDYNSPLHF
TGTGCCAGCAGATTAGGGGTATCAGACTATAATTCACCCCTCCACTTT
>NA|TRBJ2-7|TRBV9|NA
CASSVEQGRWGEQYF
TGTGCCAGCAGCGTAGAACAGGGACGGTGGGGCGAGCAGTACTTC
>NA|TRBJ2-3|TRBV5-6|NA
CASSLARGASTDTQYF
TGTGCCAGCAGCTTGGCACGGGGGGCTAGCACAGATACGCAGTATTTT
>few|TRBJ2-7|TRBV19|NA
CASSRGLPYEQYF
TGTGCCAGTAGTAGGGGGCTTCCCTACGAGCAGTACTTC
>NA|TRBJ2-2|TRBV7-3|NA
CASSFPLGELFF
TGTGCCAGCAGCTTTCCGCTCGGGGAGCTGTTTTTT
>NA|TRBJ1-2|TRBV12-3/TRBV12-4|NA
CASSVGPESGYTF
TGTGCCAGCAGTGTGGGCCCCGAAAGCGGCTACACCTTC
>NA|TRBJ2-7|TRBV7-3|TRBD1
CASSLTGQLYEQYF
TGTGCCAGCAGCTTAACGGGACAGCTATACGAGCAGTACTTC
>few|TRBJ2-7|TRBV14|NA
CASSQKGLSYEQYF
TGTGCCAGCAGCCAAAAGGGACTTTCCTACGAGCAGTACTTC
>NA|TRBJ1-2|TRBV19|NA
CASNNVNYGYTF
TGTGCCAGTAACAATGTGAACTATGGCTACACCTTC
>once|TRBJ1-2|TRBV30|NA
CAWRTQGYGYTF
TGTGCCTGGAGGACACAGGGATATGGCTACACCTTC
>NA|TRBJ1-2|TRBV6-5|NA
CASSYSPGAITNGYTF
TGTGCCAGCAGTTACTCTCCAGGGGCAATAACGAATGGCTACACCTTC
>NA|TRBJ1-4|TRBV5-1|NA
CASSLDGPTNEKLFF
TGCGCCAGCAGCTTGGACGGCCCAACTAATGAAAAACTGTTTTTT
>NA|TRBJ2-7|TRBV9|TRBD1
CASSASGQGVDEQYF
TGTGCCAGCAGCGCATCGGGACAGGGGGTAGACGAGCAGTACTTC
>NA|TRBJ2-5|TRBV6-6|TRBD2
CASSYSRTSVQETQYF
TGTGCCAGCAGTTACTCTCGGACTAGCGTTCAAGAGACCCAGTACTTC
>few|TRBJ2-2|TRBV2|TRBD1
CASSKDRVDTGELFF
TGTGCCAGCAGTAAGGACAGGGTAGACACCGGGGAGCTGTTTTTT
>once|TRBJ2-7|TRBV2|TRBD2
CASSERGVLAGGLSSYEQYF
TGTGCCAGCAGTGAAAGGGGAGTACTAGCGGGGGGCCTGAGCTCCTACGAGCAGTACTTC
>NA|TRBJ2-1|TRBV7-2|NA
CASSLAQGGNEQFF
TGTGCCAGCAGCTTAGCTCAGGGCGGCAATGAGCAGTTCTTC
>NA|TRBJ1-1|TRBV29-1|NA
CSVSHQGAVNTEAFF
TGCAGCGTTAGTCATCAGGGAGCAGTTAACACTGAAGCTTTCTTT
>NA|TRBJ1-1|TRBV5-6|NA
CASSLWNTEAFF
TGTGCCAGCAGCTTGTGGAACACTGAAGCTTTCTTT
>NA|TRBJ1-1|TRBV3-1/TRBV3-2|NA
CASSVKGNTEAFF
TGTGCCAGCAGCGTAAAGGGTAACACTGAAGCTTTCTTT
>NA|TRBJ1-1|TRBV5-4|NA
CARPGEVPYTEAFF
TGTGCCAGGCCGGGGGAAGTACCTTACACTGAAGCTTTCTTT
>NA|TRBJ1-1|TRBV9|NA
CASSPTTEAFF
TGTGCCAGCAGCCCAACCACTGAAGCTTTCTTT
>NA|TRBJ2-5|TRBV3-1/TRBV3-2|NA
CASSHDPTGVTEETQYF
TGTGCCAGCAGCCATGACCCGACGGGAGTAACAGAAGAGACCCAGTACTTC
>once|TRBJ2-2|TRBV10-2|NA
CASRGGVITGELFF
TGCGCCAGCAGGGGGGGCGTGATTACCGGGGAGCTGTTTTTT
>NA|TRBJ1-5|TRBV19|NA
CASQKGGRLSNQPQHF
TGTGCCAGCCAAAAGGGGGGCAGACTTAGCAATCAGCCCCAGCATTTT
>NA|TRBJ1-1|TRBV3-1/TRBV3-2|NA
CASSALLRTTEAFF
TGTGCCAGCAGCGCACTACTTAGGACCACTGAAGCTTTCTTT
>NA|TRBJ1-1|TRBV5-1|NA
CASSSLGATEAFF
TGCGCCAGCAGTTCCTTGGGGGCCACTGAAGCTTTCTTT
>NA|TRBJ2-7|TRBV5-1|NA
CASSLDRYEQYF
TGCGCCAGCAGCTTGGACAGGTACGAGCAGTACTTC
>once|TRBJ1-2|TRBV10-3|NA
CAISGEFRRGSGYGYTF
TGTGCCATCAGTGGCGAGTTCCGGCGGGGGTCGGGCTATGGCTACACCTTC
>NA|TRBJ2-2|TRBV27|NA
CASSLIPDQGGELFF
TGTGCCAGCAGTTTAATCCCAGACCAGGGCGGGGAGCTGTTTTTT
>NA|TRBJ1-1|TRBV12-3/TRBV12-4|TRBD1
CATGRGQGTEAFF
TGTGCCACCGGGAGGGGGCAGGGCACTGAAGCTTTCTTT
>NA|TRBJ1-2|TRBV19|TRBD1
CASSTARRGLGYGYTF
TGTGCCAGTAGTACGGCACGTAGGGGGCTCGGCTATGGCTACACCTTC
>NA|TRBJ1-4|TRBV5-6|NA
CASSNGPGIEKLFF
TGTGCCAGCAGCAACGGACCAGGAATTGAGAAACTGTTTTTT
>NA|TRBJ1-2|TRBV14|NA
CASSPSPGPVRVYGYTF
TGTGCCAGCAGCCCTAGCCCTGGACCGGTGAGAGTCTATGGCTACACCTTC
>few|TRBJ1-4|TRBV11-2|TRBD1
CASSPQGVPNEKLFF
TGTGCCAGCAGCCCCCAGGGGGTGCCTAATGAAAAACTGTTTTTT
>NA|TRBJ2-2|TRBV6-6|TRBD2
CASSPKVAGASNTGELFF
TGTGCCAGCAGTCCCAAGGTAGCGGGGGCCTCGAACACCGGGGAGCTGTTTTTT
>NA|TRBJ1-5|TRBV4-1|NA
CASSPQPGQYNQPQHF
TGCGCCAGCAGCCCGCAACCCGGACAGTACAATCAGCCCCAGCATTTT
>NA|TRBJ2-1|TRBV3-1/TRBV3-2|NA
CASSHGLRGQFF
TGTGCCAGCAGCCATGGACTCCGGGGGCAGTTCTTC
>NA|TRBJ1-5|TRBV6-5|NA
CATPYSNQPQHF
TGTGCCACCCCCTATAGCAATCAGCCCCAGCATTTT
>NA|TRBJ1-2|TRBV6-5|NA
CASSPGSRTIYGYTF
TGTGCCAGCAGTCCAGGCAGCCGGACGATCTATGGCTACACCTTC
>NA|TRBJ2-1|TRBV7-7|TRBD2
CASSLDLRLAGGGEQFF
TGTGCTAGCAGCTTAGATCTGAGACTAGCGGGGGGTGGCGAGCAGTTCTTC